What follows are 27 T cell receptor beta chains derived from one specimen sequenced in a study of blood T cell repertoires in COVID-19. The assay was immunoSEQ multiplex PCR, and TCRdb's table has in-frame clones only and misses some. The sample yields approximately 240,000 clones, around four fifths seen once. Specimen: peripheral blood. The source is a woman aged 60-75 years with active or convalescent COVID-19.

This chain connects TRBV27 to TRBJ1-1, with 7 bases identical to TRBD1. CDR3 size: 16 residues. CDR1 is MNHEY, CDR2 SMNVEV, per germline (reference sequence). The V gene end was trimmed by 7 bases and the J gene end by 3 bases; junction bases not matched to a gene: 14. The CDR3 loop is CASIPRGMFGDTEAFF. CDR3 DNA sequence: TGTGCCAGCATCCCCAGGGGGATGTTCGGAGACACTGAAGCTTTCTTT.

The chain joins TRBV3-1 (or the pseudogene TRBV3-2) to TRBJ2-1; TRBD2 agrees at 7 bases. Germline V gives CDR1 LGHDT, CDR2 YNNKEL (reference sequence). The CDR3 is 13 residues long. Germline trimming cut 5 bases from V and 15 bases from J; bases unmatched to any gene: 13. The CDR3 DNA reads as TGTGCCAGCAGCGGGGGGGGGATCAGTGAAAGGTTCTTC. Translation gives CASSGGGISERFF.

The rearrangement links TRBV5-1 to TRBJ2-3; D remains unclear. Germline V gene data show CDR1 as SGHRS and CDR2 as YFSETQ. The CDR3 totals 14 residues. V dropped 4 bases and J dropped 1 base, with 10 bases sitting between them. CDR3 sequence reads: CASSRTVGTDTQYF. The DNA for the CDR3 is TGCGCCAGCAGCCGCACGGTCGGCACAGATACGCAGTATTTT.

The V gene is TRBV7-9, the J gene TRBJ2-3; 11 bases fit TRBD2. Looked up from germline, CDR1 is SEHNR and CDR2 is FQNEAQ (reference sequence). The CDR3 is made up of 15 amino acids. The J segment lost 4 bases and the V segment lost 3 bases, leaving 3 bases of the junction unmatched. CDR3 protein: CASSFGSGGADTQYF. DNA for the CDR3: TGTGCCAGCAGCTTCGGTAGCGGGGGGGCAGATACGCAGTATTTT.

This rearrangement joins TRBV3-1 (or the pseudogene TRBV3-2) to TRBJ1-2; D is unclear. Germline V CDR1 and CDR2: LGHDT, YNNKEL (reference sequence). Deletions cut 2 bases from V and 8 bases from J, with 12 bases between. This CDR3 contains 13 residues. The CDR3 bases are TGTGCCAGCAGCCAAACAGCCGCTTGGGGCTACACCTTC. It is translated as CASSQTAAWGYTF.

The chain recombines TRBV19 with TRBJ2-2; D is perhaps TRBD1 (6 bases). The germline CDR1 and CDR2 sequences are LNHDA and SQIVND (reference sequence). The CDR3 runs to 15 residues. The V end lost 2 bases, the J end lost 6 bases, and 13 bases lay between the germline ends. The CDR3 loop is CASSITGIQAGELFF. As DNA, the CDR3 is TGTGCCAGTAGTATAACAGGGATTCAAGCCGGGGAGCTGTTTTTT.

This chain joins TRBV7-8 and TRBJ1-2; weak D call: TRBD1 (6 bases). CDR1 is SGHVS, CDR2 FQNEAQ, per germline. CDR3 length: 14 residues. V lost 5 bases to trimming and J lost 1 base, with 11 bases between them. In DNA, the CDR3 is TGTGCCAGCAGCGCGTGGACAGATAACTATGGCTACACCTTC. This sequence encodes CASSAWTDNYGYTF.

The chain is built from TRBV28 and TRBJ2-7; the D is unclear. Germline loops: CDR1 MDHEN, CDR2 SYDVKM. The CDR3 covers 16 residues. Trimming cost V 4 bases and J 5 bases, with 21 bases left between them. This CDR3 is CASSSREYPKPDEQYV. CDR3 in DNA: TGTGCCAGCAGTTCCCGAGAATACCCCAAACCCGACGAGCAGTACGTC.

The chain links TRBV19 to TRBJ1-5, with TRBD1 matching over 9 bases. The J segment lost 4 bases and the V segment lost 5 bases, leaving 12 bases of the junction unmatched. The CDR3 contains 17 residues. Germline-derived CDR1 and CDR2 are LNHDA and SQIVND (reference sequence). The CDR3 bases are TGTGCCAGTAGTCCCGTACAGGGGGCGTTGGGAAATCAGCCCCAGCATTTT. The encoded protein is CASSPVQGALGNQPQHF.

The rearrangement links TRBV28 to TRBJ2-5; D gene unclear. Trimming left V 2 bases short and J 2 bases short, with 9 bases between. Looked up from germline, CDR1 is MDHEN and CDR2 is SYDVKM. The CDR3 length is 14 residues. The DNA of the CDR3 is TGTGCCAGCAGTTTACAGGCCATACAAGAGACCCAGTACTTC. It translates to CASSLQAIQETQYF.

This clone showed up just once. The CDR3 region has the DNA TGTGCCAGCAAGGGAAGGAGGGGGGGTCTCACAGATACGCAGTATTTT. Protein product: CASKGRRGGLTDTQYF. This sequence joins TRBV2 and TRBJ2-3, with D possibly being TRBD2 (7 bases). The CDR3 is made up of 16 amino acids. The V and J ends lost 7 bases and 2 bases respectively, with 19 bases between them. Germline V lookup: CDR1 SNHLY, CDR2 FYNNEI.

This clone was detected only a few times. J is TRBJ1-2 and V is TRBV19; D not resolved. The CDR3 covers 14 residues. The germline V gene has CDR1 LNHDA and CDR2 SQIVND (reference sequence). Trimming pared 5 bases from V and 4 bases from J, leaving 14 bases between. CDR3 bases: TGTGCCAGTAGTGAAAGCAGAAGGAGCTATGGCTACACCTTC. Translation gives CASSESRRSYGYTF.

The chain combines TRBV10-3 with TRBJ2-7; 7 nucleotides align to TRBD1. Germline CDR1 ENHRY, CDR2 SYGVKD. This CDR3 region has 16 residues. With V trimmed by 5 bases and J by 2 bases, 12 bases remained unmatched. The CDR3 loop reads CAISQVPGQAPYEQYF. CDR3 nucleotide sequence: TGTGCCATCAGTCAAGTCCCCGGACAGGCCCCCTACGAGCAGTACTTC.

This clone was found once. CDR3 sequence (DNA): TGTGCCAGCAGTCGATCGGGAGAGACCCAGTACTTC. Translation: CASSRSGETQYF. The rearrangement uses TRBV12-3 or TRBV12-4 and TRBJ2-5; D unresolved. This CDR3 spans 12 amino acids. V was trimmed by 5 bases and J by 4 bases, leaving 8 bases between them.

The chain links TRBV19 to TRBJ2-5; 8 bases align to TRBD1. This CDR3 comprises 16 residues. Per germline, CDR1 LNHDA and CDR2 SQIVND (reference sequence). V dropped 4 bases and J dropped 5; count of bases not matched to a gene: 12. CDR3 region: CASSTLLDRGGETQYF. Written as DNA, the CDR3 is TGTGCCAGTAGTACCCTCCTCGACAGGGGTGGGGAGACCCAGTACTTC.

The chain has TRBV6-1 and TRBJ1-4; 7 positions match TRBD1. V gave up 3 bases and J gave up 3 bases; unmatched junction bases: 4. Germline V gene lookup returns CDR1 MNHNS and CDR2 SASEGT. The CDR3 consists of 15 residues. Written as DNA, the CDR3 is TGTGCCAGCAGTGACCCCGGGACAGCTAATGAAAAACTGTTTTTT. Encoded protein: CASSDPGTANEKLFF.

The chain couples TRBV24-1 to TRBJ2-1, with 8 bases lining up with TRBD1. The ends lost 4 bases at V and 7 bases at J; junction bases unmatched: 5. CDR1 is KGHDR and CDR2 is SFDVKD in the germline V gene. The CDR3 is 14 residues long. The CDR3 DNA follows: TGTGCCACCAGTGACCCGGACAGGGCTAATGAGCAGTTCTTC. This sequence encodes CATSDPDRANEQFF.

The genes are TRBV24-1 and TRBJ2-1; 7 bases line up with TRBD1. The CDR3 has 16 residues. Germline V gene sequence: CDR1 KGHDR, CDR2 SFDVKD. Trimming at V came to 4 bases and at J to 2 bases, leaving 7 bases not matched to a gene. CDR3 DNA: TGTGCCACCAGTGACACCTCAGGGGGTCCCTACAATGAGCAGTTCTTC. Its protein product is CATSDTSGGPYNEQFF.

The genes are TRBV4-1 and TRBJ1-1; D is possibly TRBD1 (5 bases). Trimming removed 0 bases at V and 0 bases at J, with 11 bases between. Germline assignment: CDR1 MGHRA and CDR2 YSYEKL. The CDR3 covers 16 residues. The CDR3 loop reads CASSQDAGRMNTEAFF. CDR3 nucleotide sequence: TGCGCCAGCAGCCAAGATGCAGGGCGCATGAACACTGAAGCTTTCTTT.

The chain employs TRBV3-1 (or the pseudogene TRBV3-2) and TRBJ1-1; D is possibly TRBD1 (5 bases). The germline V and J ends were trimmed by 1 base and 4 bases, with 10 bases remaining between them. Germline lookup yields CDR1 LGHDT and CDR2 YNNKEL (reference sequence). The CDR3 is 14 residues long. In nucleotides, the CDR3 is TGTGCCAGCAGCCAAGTAACCGGGGGCACTGAAGCTTTCTTT. This translates into CASSQVTGGTEAFF.

This chain connects TRBV9 to TRBJ2-2, with TRBD1 as a possible D gene (6 bases). Germline V gene data show CDR1 as SGDLS and CDR2 as YYNGEE. V lost 3 bases, J lost 9 bases, and 12 bases lay in between. The CDR3 sequence is 13 residues long. The chain's CDR3 is CASSGLRDRELFF. CDR3 DNA sequence: TGTGCCAGCAGCGGCCTCCGGGACAGGGAGCTGTTTTTT.

The rearrangement joins TRBV6-5 to TRBJ1-2; D may be TRBD1 (5 bases). The CDR3 is made up of 11 amino acids. The V end lost 6 bases, the J end lost 8 bases, and 10 bases lay between the germline ends. CDR1 and CDR2 (germline): MNHEY, SVGAGI. CDR3 protein: CASRKGQGYTF. The CDR3 region has the DNA TGTGCCAGCAGAAAGGGGCAAGGCTACACCTTC.

The J gene is TRBJ2-3, the V gene TRBV20-1; D ambiguous. This CDR3 has 11 amino acids. V was cut by 0 bases and J by 7 bases, with 5 bases left in between. CDR1 is DFQATT, CDR2 SNEGSKA, per germline (reference sequence). CDR3 DNA: TGCAGTGCTAGAGAGCGCCATACGCAGTATTTT. Its translation: CSARERHTQYF.

The chain joins TRBV7-2 to TRBJ1-1, with D possibly being TRBD1 (5 bases). CDR3 size: 13 residues. CDR1 and CDR2 from the germline V gene are SGHTA and FQGNSA. Trimming took off 2 bases at V and 4 bases at J, with 8 bases between the two ends. The CDR3 nucleotides are TGTGCCAGCAGCTTAACAGGTGGCACTGAAGCTTTCTTT. This encodes CASSLTGGTEAFF.

The V and J genes are TRBV7-8 and TRBJ2-5; 8 bases align to TRBD2. The length of the CDR3 is 17 residues. V gave up 5 bases and J gave up 7 bases; unmatched junction bases: 18. The germline gives CDR1 SGHVS, CDR2 FQNEAQ. CDR3 sequence reads: CASSIQPWGLVPVTQYF. Here the CDR3 DNA reads TGTGCCAGCAGCATACAGCCGTGGGGACTAGTGCCGGTGACCCAGTACTTC.

CDR3 nucleotides: TGTGCCAGCAGCCTACAGGATAGCTCCTACAATGAGCAGTTCTTC. Protein: CASSLQDSSYNEQFF. The chain carries TRBV7-9 and TRBJ2-1, with D tentatively TRBD1 (5 bases). V lost 5 bases, J lost 0 bases, and 11 bases lay in between. Germline CDR1 is SEHNR and CDR2 is FQNEAQ (reference sequence). The CDR3 runs to 15 residues.

This clone was observed a few times. The chain is built from TRBV6-4 and TRBJ2-5, with TRBD1 matching 8 bases. Germline V gene sequence: CDR1 MRHNA, CDR2 SNTAGT. The CDR3 consists of 19 residues. The J segment lost 0 bases and the V segment lost 6 bases, leaving 18 bases of the junction unmatched. The CDR3 is CASRLPTGVISRNQETQYF. The DNA of the CDR3 is TGTGCCAGCAGATTACCGACAGGGGTAATATCCCGAAACCAAGAGACCCAGTACTTC.